This T cell receptor (beta chain) was captured in a study of identical twins. CDR1 is SGHRS and CDR2 is YFSETQ in the germline V gene. The CDR3 sequence is 13 residues long. V gave up 3 bases and J gave up 7 bases, with 10 bases separating them. TCRdb ran MiXCR on the 5' RACE reads and lists one entry per CDR3 protein. This table holds over 600,000 distinct CDR3 sequences, over 20% found once. The sample holds a few counts of this clonotype. Another study also made use of these data, one on T cells expressing NK-cell markers. That study reports: Within the sequenced cohort of eight donors, seven exhibited HCMV seropositivity and one was seronegative.

Sequencing was done on a sample of PBMCs. The TCR was taken from a woman between 18 and 29 years old in good health. The chain carries TRBV5-1 and TRBJ1-4; D not certain. In DNA form, the CDR3 reads TGCGCCAGCAGCTACGAAAACCGTGAAAAACTGTTTTTT. It is translated as CASSYENREKLFF.